A selection of T cell receptor beta chains follows, all from one sample in a study of T cells after yellow fever vaccination. MiXCR was run by TCRdb on the 5' RACE reads, yielding one entry per CDR3 protein. The table lists around 150,000 distinct CDR3 sequences, less than 9% of them singletons, with roughly 2.5% in the top ten. Material: CD4+ T cells sorted from PBMCs, obtained 4 to 5 days after the first yellow fever vaccination. The receptor source for this set is a man younger than 30 who received the YFV17D yellow fever vaccine. CDR3s include the opening cysteine and the closing phenylalanine or tryptophan.

len,j_gene,v_gene,CDR3aa
16,TRBJ1-2,TRBV5-6,CASSLAKAGANYGYTF
13,TRBJ1-1,TRBV7-2,CASSGGPLTEAFF
14,TRBJ2-4,TRBV7-2,CASSLLGAKNIQYF
14,TRBJ2-5,TRBV4-2,CASSQGGVWETQYF
15,TRBJ2-1,TRBV7-2,CASRGMGLAANEQFF
11,TRBJ2-1,TRBV6-2/TRBV6-3,CASQDYNEQFF
16,TRBJ2-1,TRBV7-3,CASSPIPGQGAREQFF
14,TRBJ2-5,TRBV11-2,CASSLGRQIGTQYF
15,TRBJ2-5,TRBV5-1,CASSLNTGLQETQYF
19,TRBJ2-1,TRBV24-1,CATSDPGGRRGSSYNEQFF
14,TRBJ2-7,TRBV18,CASSPQLPGNEQYF
15,TRBJ2-1,TRBV7-2,CASSLDTTGPNEQFF
13,TRBJ2-3,TRBV29-1,CSVVGWEADTQYF
14,TRBJ2-1,TRBV7-8,CASSRTSGGNEQFF
14,TRBJ2-5,TRBV4-2,CASSHPGGAETQYF
15,TRBJ2-1,TRBV19,CASSRLGRLGEEQFF
14,TRBJ2-7,TRBV7-2,CASSAYGSGGTQYF
14,TRBJ2-3,TRBV5-1,CASSRTSGVDTQYF
16,TRBJ2-3,TRBV3-1,CASRPIAGDHTDTQYF
17,TRBJ1-3,TRBV4-3,CASSQEGRASSGNTIYF
15,TRBJ2-5,TRBV19,CASSISSSGGETQYF
13,TRBJ2-3,TRBV7-2,CASSAGGSGGEYF
14,TRBJ2-7,TRBV5-1,CASSTSGFPDEQYF
13,TRBJ2-7,TRBV7-2,CASSIGGTYEQYF
12,TRBJ2-1,TRBV30,CAARGGNNEQFF
15,TRBJ1-2,TRBV11-2,CASTRAGYATYGYTF
15,TRBJ2-5,TRBV2,CASSEGLAGQETQYF
14,TRBJ2-7,TRBV12-3/TRBV12-4,CASSLYRGLHEQYF
13,TRBJ2-3,TRBV5-1,CASSAPEDGTQYF